This T cell receptor (beta chain) was documented in a study of T cells in Graves' hyperthyroidism and ophthalmopathy. Across the whole study: Peripheral blood was collected at initial diagnosis, before any treatment.

Regions amplified from RNA transcripts were the TCR beta CDR3 regions. Researchers ran a first-round RT-PCR on the TCR CDR3 using the HTBI primer set. TCRdb itself ran the multiplex PCR reads through MiXCR, one entry per CDR3 protein. Of some 500,000 distinct CDR3 sequences listed, 16% were seen once; the top ten hold 25% to 30%. In making diagnoses, clinical symptoms, serum thyroxine and TRAb, thyroid ultrasound and orbital computed tomography were all used. The sequence came from a young woman with Graves' ophthalmopathy. The sample consisted of blood.

The CDR3: CATSGRAEDGYTF. The CDR3 region has the DNA TGTGCCACCTCGGGTCGAGCCGAGGATGGCTACACCTTC. The gene calls are TRBV7-9 and TRBJ1-2; D ambiguous. Deletions cut 10 bases from V and 6 bases from J, with 18 bases between. The germline V gene encodes CDR1 SEHNR and CDR2 FQNEAQ (reference sequence). This CDR3 comprises 13 residues. The complete variable domain, with remaining parts taken from reference TRBV7-9 and TRBJ1-2, reads DTGVSQNPRHKITKRGQNVTFRCDPISEHNRLYWYRQTLGQGPEFLTYFQNEAQLEKSRLLSDRFSAERPKGSFSTLEIQRTEQGDSAMYLCATSGRAEDGYTFGSGTRLTVV.